Presented here are 31 T cell receptor beta chains from one specimen sequenced in a study of CXCR3-negative and CXCR3-positive naive CD8 T cells. General study findings and limits: When CXCR3-positive naive cells were set against CXCR3-negative naive cells, the former had more hydrophobic TRB CDR3s.

UMI-labeled 5' RACE yielded the TRB cDNA libraries. TCRdb processed the 5' RACE reads again and assigns one entry to each CDR3 protein, with no DNA. The sample shows roughly 61,000 distinct CDR3 sequences, and 0.5% to 0.6% sits with its ten largest clones. Their cognate antigens are unknown. Sequences were obtained from naive CXCR3+ CD8+ T cells from blood. Subset given: CD45RO-CCR7+CD27+CD95- naive CD8+ T cells expressing CXCR3 (TNR3+). The receptor source for this set is a human donor in good health. Some clones in this sample may be carry-over from other donors' samples.

This chain joins TRBV6-2 or TRBV6-3 and TRBJ1-1; TCRdb's D call of TRBD1 is untestable without DNA. Germline V gene lookup returns CDR1 MNHEY and CDR2 SVGEGT. This CDR3 comprises 15 residues. The chain's CDR3 is CASSYSGATYTEAFF.

The chain carries TRBV12-3 or TRBV12-4 and TRBJ2-3; with no DNA, the TCRdb D assignment of TRBD2 cannot be verified. The CDR3 is 19 amino acids. Here the CDR3 reads CASSLPLTSGGPVADTQYF.

The chain employs TRBV4-1 and TRBJ2-5; with no DNA, the TCRdb D assignment of TRBD2 cannot be verified. The CDR3 length is 16 residues. The germline V gene has CDR1 MGHRA and CDR2 YSYEKL. CDR3 sequence reads: CASSHPSGREQETQYF.

The CDR3 protein is CASSLWGSEETQYF. The chain links TRBV12-3 or TRBV12-4 to TRBJ2-5; lacking DNA, the TRBD1 call made by TCRdb goes unchecked. This CDR3 spans 14 amino acids.

J is TRBJ2-1 and V is TRBV19; TCRdb outputs TRBD2, but without DNA this stays unchecked. The CDR3 runs 15 residues. CDR1 is LNHDA and CDR2 is SQIVND in the germline V gene (reference sequence). CDR3 sequence reads: CASSRLAGNYNEQFF.

This chain joins TRBV12-3 or TRBV12-4 and TRBJ2-1. This CDR3 is built from 11 residues. CDR3 residues: CASRPIGEQFF.

V is TRBV19 and J is TRBJ1-1. In germline, CDR1 is LNHDA, CDR2 SQIVND (reference sequence). The CDR3 consists of 14 residues. The CDR3 sequence is CASSMSATNTEAFF.

The chain has TRBV5-6 and TRBJ1-5. The CDR3 loop spans 15 amino acids. Germline V gene data show CDR1 as SGHDT and CDR2 as YYEEEE. The CDR3 sequence: CASSLSGGGNQPQHF.

This chain links TRBV7-3 with TRBJ2-1; TCRdb names TRBD2, which stays unverified in the absence of DNA. Per germline, CDR1 SGHTA and CDR2 FQGTGA. The length of the CDR3 is 14 residues. The CDR3 loop reads CASSTGTSGNEQFF.

The chain uses TRBV20-1 and TRBJ2-7; TCRdb's D gene call, TRBD2, goes unchecked for lack of DNA. The CDR3 has 13 amino acids. CDR1 is DFQATT and CDR2 is SNEGSKA in the germline V gene (reference sequence). CDR3 in amino acids: CSARAASGYEQYF.

The chain employs TRBV25-1 and TRBJ1-1; TCRdb gives TRBD1 as the D gene, but with no DNA this cannot be confirmed. The length of the CDR3 is 13 residues. CDR1 is MGHDK, CDR2 SYGVNS, per germline. The CDR3 reads CASRTGRNTEAFF.

V gene TRBV3-1 combines with J gene TRBJ2-1; TCRdb returns TRBD2, unconfirmable since there is no DNA. Germline assignment: CDR1 LGHDT and CDR2 YNNKEL (reference sequence). The CDR3 covers 14 residues. This chain's CDR3 is CATGTRLSYNEQFF.

This chain uses TRBV6-2 or TRBV6-3 with TRBJ2-7; the D gene TCRdb calls, TRBD1, cannot be checked with no DNA. Germline CDR1 reads MNHEY; CDR2 reads SVGEGT. CDR3 length equals 17 residues. The CDR3 sequence: CASSYFSGTGNFYEQYF.

The chain uses TRBV5-1 and TRBJ1-2; TCRdb's D call of TRBD1 is untestable without DNA. CDR1 is SGHRS and CDR2 is YFSETQ in the germline V gene. The CDR3 runs to 14 residues. CDR3 residues: CASSWTGQGYGYTF.

The J gene is TRBJ2-1, the V gene TRBV11-3; no DNA is available, so the TRBD2 call from TCRdb remains unchecked. The CDR3 contains 15 residues. Germline assignment: CDR1 SGHNT and CDR2 YENEEA. The CDR3 region is CASSRALAGYNEQFF. Variable domain in full (rest from reference TRBV11-3 and TRBJ2-1): EAGVVQSPRYKIIEKKQPVAFWCNPISGHNTLYWYLQNLGQGPELLIRYENEEAVDDSQLPKDRFSAERLKGVDSTLKIQPAELGDSAVYLCASSRALAGYNEQFFGPGTRLTVL.

The gene calls are TRBV4-3 and TRBJ2-3; TCRdb returns TRBD1, unconfirmable since there is no DNA. Germline loops: CDR1 LGHNA, CDR2 YSLEER. The CDR3 runs to 18 residues. This CDR3 is CASSQGTRPDPLTDTQYF.

The chain links TRBV29-1 to TRBJ1-2. The CDR3 is 15 amino acids. Germline V gene sequence: CDR1 SQVTM, CDR2 ANQGSEA. The CDR3 loop is CSVEDLWREVEGYTF.

The chain carries TRBV29-1 and TRBJ2-1; without DNA, the TCRdb call of TRBD1 cannot be checked. Germline assignment: CDR1 SQVTM and CDR2 ANQGSEA. The CDR3 spans 13 residues. The CDR3 loop is CSVHPGGYNEQFF.

This chain links TRBV6-2 or TRBV6-3 with TRBJ2-7; the D call from TCRdb, TRBD2, cannot be confirmed without DNA. Germline V lookup: CDR1 MNHEY, CDR2 SVGEGT. The CDR3 runs to 15 residues. The CDR3 loop reads CASSPRLAGGYEQYF.

V gene TRBV27 combines with J gene TRBJ2-1; the TRBD2 assignment by TCRdb is unverifiable without DNA. This CDR3 is built from 15 residues. CDR1 MNHEY and CDR2 SMNVEV come from the germline V gene (reference sequence). The CDR3 sequence is CASSLNSPSYNEQFF.

This sequence joins TRBV12-3 or TRBV12-4 and TRBJ1-2; checking the TCRdb D call of TRBD1 is not possible without DNA. The CDR3 sequence is 15 residues long. The CDR3 here is CASTRRAEIGYGYTF.

V is TRBV14 and J is TRBJ2-7; TCRdb's D call, TRBD2, is unchecked because there is no DNA. This CDR3 region has 15 residues. Germline V gene data show CDR1 as SGHDN and CDR2 as FVKESK. This CDR3 reads CASSSVLAGFHEQYF.

The chain combines TRBV6-4 with TRBJ2-2; TCRdb proposes TRBD1, but this gene call is untestable without DNA. Germline V gene data show CDR1 as MRHNA and CDR2 as SNTAGT. CDR3 size: 15 residues. The chain's CDR3 is CASSAKGLDTGELFF.

The chain uses TRBV7-6 and TRBJ2-7. The CDR3 has 15 amino acids. Germline CDR1 reads SGHVS; CDR2 reads FNYEAQ. This CDR3 is CASSLEPTDAYEQYF.

This chain links TRBV7-9 with TRBJ2-2; as DNA is missing, the TRBD1 call by TCRdb cannot be tested. The CDR3 runs 16 residues. Germline V gives CDR1 SEHNR, CDR2 FQNEAQ (reference sequence). CDR3 amino acids: CASSSETGEYTGELFF.

The J gene is TRBJ2-3, the V gene TRBV7-9. The CDR3 is 13 amino acids. The germline gives CDR1 SEHNR, CDR2 FQNEAQ (reference sequence). The CDR3 region is CASSLAAEDTQYF.

This chain joins TRBV5-1 and TRBJ2-7. Germline V gene lookup returns CDR1 SGHRS and CDR2 YFSETQ. The CDR3 is 14 residues long. CDR3 loop: CASSLEFLSYEQYF.

The chain links TRBV6-5 to TRBJ1-1; TCRdb's assignment of TRBD1 cannot be checked, as there is no DNA. CDR3 size: 14 residues. In germline, CDR1 is MNHEY, CDR2 SVGAGI. CDR3 in amino acids: CASSTQGANTEAFF.

The chain recombines TRBV15 with TRBJ1-5. The CDR3 is 14 residues long. The germline gives CDR1 LNHNV, CDR2 YYDKDF (reference sequence). This CDR3 reads CATSPTYSNQPQHF.

The gene calls are TRBV4-2 and TRBJ2-7. CDR1 and CDR2 (germline): LGHNA, YNFKEQ. The CDR3 runs to 17 residues. The chain's CDR3 is CASSQEGMAGGSYEQYF.

This sequence joins TRBV4-1 and TRBJ1-1; TCRdb calls TRBD1, which cannot be checked without DNA. CDR1 is MGHRA and CDR2 is YSYEKL in the germline V gene. The CDR3 runs to 15 residues. The CDR3 loop is CASSQTTGLGTEAFF.